Here is one TCR beta chain with its context. Antigen specificity is unknown. The data stem from a study of graft-versus-host responses after intestinal transplantation. Across the whole study: Transplants were multivisceral, liver-intestinal, or isolated intestinal. Anti-thymocyte globulin was used for induction in all recipients, who then took tacrolimus and steroids for approximately three years. Points from the study as a whole: GvH clones turned up in recipient marrow; some had shown up first in ileum or blood. When patients had graft-donor T cell macrochimerism, their allografts held high graft-versus-host to host-versus-graft clonal ratios.

Trimming removed 4 bases at V and 3 bases at J, with 7 bases between. This CDR3 comprises 12 residues. In germline, CDR1 is MNHNY, CDR2 SVGAGI (reference sequence). Libraries were prepared by immunoSEQ multiplex PCR; TCRdb keeps only in-frame clonotypes and omits some of them. Of 90,000 to 130,000 clones in the sample, about 94% were seen once. Here the sequenced sample was unstimulated CD8+ T cells sorted from spleen or lymph node cells, taken before intestinal transplant. The clonotype originates from a human donor who received an intestinal transplant. The V and J genes are TRBV6-6 and TRBJ2-7; a weak D match, TRBD1 (5 bases). This CDR3 is CASSLDNYEQYF. CDR3 in DNA: TGTGCCAGCAGTTTGGACAACTACGAGCAGTACTTC.